Below, 15 T cell receptor beta chains from the same sample are listed, as sequenced in a study of blood T cell repertoires in COVID-19. The assay was immunoSEQ multiplex PCR, and TCRdb's table has in-frame clones only and misses some. The table includes 35,000 to 45,000 clones, around 79% detected once. The sequencing sample was made of peripheral blood. Every receptor here comes from a man between 70 and 80 years old with acute or convalescent COVID-19.

V gene TRBV5-4 combines with J gene TRBJ2-5; 13 bases are shared with TRBD2. J gave up 4 bases and V 3 bases, and 6 bases lay outside the gene matches. Germline V CDR1 and CDR2: SGHNT, YYREEE (reference sequence). The CDR3 is 16 residues long. This CDR3 is CASSWTSGRWGETQYF. The CDR3 DNA sequence: TGTGCCAGCAGCTGGACTAGCGGGAGATGGGGAGAGACCCAGTACTTC.

CDR3 nucleotides: TGTGCCAGCAGTTCCACAGGGGGCGAAGCTTTCTTT. Its translation is CASSSTGGEAFF. The chain carries TRBV6-5 and TRBJ1-1; 9 nucleotides agree with TRBD1. The junction had 2 bases not matched to a gene; V was cut back by 4 bases and J by 8 bases. The germline V gene encodes CDR1 MNHEY and CDR2 SVGAGI. This CDR3 is 12 amino acids long.

The rearrangement joins TRBV5-4 to TRBJ1-5; possible D gene TRBD1, 5 bases. The CDR3 sequence is 12 residues long. Germline values: CDR1 SGHNT, CDR2 YYREEE (reference sequence). Trimming cost V 0 bases and J 11 bases, with 9 bases left between them. CDR3 region: CASSLGGQAQHF. CDR3 sequence (DNA): TGTGCCAGCAGCTTGGGGGGCCAGGCCCAGCATTTT.

The J gene is TRBJ1-6, the V gene TRBV19; 7 nucleotides match TRBD1. The length of the CDR3 is 14 residues. Germline loops: CDR1 LNHDA, CDR2 SQIVND (reference sequence). V shed 6 bases, J shed 5 bases, and the junction held 4 bases outside the gene matches. CDR3 DNA: TGTGCCAGTAGAGCTACAGGGGATAATTCACCCCTCCACTTT. Protein product: CASRATGDNSPLHF. The whole variable domain, remainder taken from reference TRBV19 and TRBJ1-6, is DGGITQSPKYLFRKEGQNVTLSCEQNLNHDAMYWYRQDPGQGLRLIYYSQIVNDFQKGDIAEGYSVSREKKESFPLTVTSAQKNPTAFYLCASRATGDNSPLHFGNGTRLTVT.

This clone is judged medium-sized (0.01 to 0.1%). The chain links TRBV7-8 to TRBJ1-1; 11 bases line up with TRBD1. Per germline, CDR1 SGHVS and CDR2 FQNEAQ. The CDR3 has 17 residues. Trimming cost V 5 bases and J 4 bases; bases outside gene matches: 12. CDR3 sequence reads: CASSTTPDRGRGTEAFF. CDR3 sequence (DNA): TGTGCCAGCAGCACCACTCCGGACAGGGGGCGCGGCACTGAAGCTTTCTTT.

This sequence joins TRBV11-2 and TRBJ1-2, with TRBD1 matching over 7 bases. CDR1 is SGHAT, CDR2 FQNNGV, per germline. V trimming: 2 bases; J trimming: 6 bases; junction bases outside the gene matches: 6. CDR3 size: 14 residues. CDR3: CASSLHRDSNGYTF. The CDR3 DNA is TGTGCCAGCAGCTTACACCGGGACAGCAATGGCTACACCTTC. Using reference TRBV11-2 and TRBJ1-2 for the parts outside the CDR3, the full variable domain is EAGVAQSPRYKIIEKRQSVAFWCNPISGHATLYWYQQILGQGPKLLIQFQNNGVVDDSQLPKDRFSAERLKGVDSTLKIQPAKLEDSAVYLCASSLHRDSNGYTFGSGTRLTVV.

J is TRBJ2-7 and V is TRBV18; D gene unclear. CDR3 size: 14 residues. V was shortened by 1 base and J by 5 bases, with 12 bases between the two germline ends. Germline CDR1 is KGHSH and CDR2 is LQKENI. CDR3 in DNA: TGTGCCAGCTCACCACAGTCCCGGTCTGACGAGCAGTACTTC. Translating gives CASSPQSRSDEQYF.

The chain employs TRBV6-2 or TRBV6-3 and TRBJ2-3; the match to TRBD1 covers 8 bases. The CDR3 totals 20 residues. V shed 0 bases, J shed 6 bases, and the junction held 20 bases outside the gene matches. Germline CDR1 is MNHEY and CDR2 is SVGEGT. CDR3 bases: TGTGCCAGCAGTTACTCGAGGTCGAGGGCGGCAACAGGGGGAGTGGATACGCAGTATTTT. Residues: CASSYSRSRAATGGVDTQYF.

The V and J genes are TRBV14 and TRBJ2-1; 11 positions match TRBD2. This CDR3 is 18 amino acids long. Germline values: CDR1 SGHDN, CDR2 FVKESK. V was clipped by 5 bases and J by 0 bases; unmatched bases: 9. The CDR3 bases are TGTGCCAGCAGCAGGTTAGCGGGAGGGCAAAGCTCCTACAATGAGCAGTTCTTC. It translates to CASSRLAGGQSSYNEQFF.

This clone came up once. The rearrangement uses TRBV7-3 and TRBJ2-5; no reliable D call. CDR1 is SGHTA and CDR2 is FQGTGA in the germline V gene. The CDR3 spans 13 residues. V was clipped by 1 base and J by 3 bases, with 6 bases between them. CDR3 DNA sequence: TGTGCCAGCAGCTTAAACAGAGAAGAGACCCAGTACTTC. Protein sequence: CASSLNREETQYF.

The rearrangement joins TRBV2 to TRBJ1-2; 12 bases are shared with TRBD1. Looked up from germline, CDR1 is SNHLY and CDR2 is FYNNEI. The CDR3 contains 15 residues. V gave up 1 base and J gave up 8 bases; unmatched junction bases: 5. CDR3 protein: CASSEEGQGAKGYTF. The DNA of the CDR3 is TGTGCCAGCAGTGAAGAGGGACAGGGGGCTAAGGGCTACACCTTC.

The chain couples TRBV5-6 to TRBJ2-7; 8 bases align to TRBD1. Germline V gene lookup returns CDR1 SGHDT and CDR2 YYEEEE. The V and J ends lost 4 bases and 0 bases, in that order; junction bases with no gene match: 6. This CDR3 region has 15 residues. CDR3 in amino acids: CASSTGDRRSYEQYF. In DNA, the CDR3 is TGTGCCAGCAGCACCGGGGACAGGCGCTCCTACGAGCAGTACTTC. Full variable domain (missing parts from reference TRBV5-6 and TRBJ2-7): DAGVTQSPTHLIKTRGQQVTLRCSPKSGHDTVSWYQQALGQGPQFIFQYYEEEERQRGNFPDRFSGHQFPNYSSELNVNALLLGDSALYLCASSTGDRRSYEQYFGPGTRLTVT.

The genes are TRBV6-6 and TRBJ1-5; 7 bases fit TRBD1. V trimming: 2 bases; J trimming: 0 bases; junction bases outside the gene matches: 4. CDR1 is MNHNY, CDR2 SVGAGI, per germline (reference sequence). The CDR3 contains 16 residues. Here the CDR3 reads CASSYRQGFSNQPQHF. In nucleotides, the CDR3 is TGTGCCAGCAGTTACAGACAGGGCTTTAGCAATCAGCCCCAGCATTTT.

The rearrangement links TRBV5-1 to TRBJ1-1; D gene unclear. This CDR3 comprises 16 residues. The germline V and J ends were trimmed by 6 bases and 4 bases, with 22 bases remaining between them. CDR1 is SGHRS, CDR2 YFSETQ, per germline. CDR3 in DNA: TGCGCCAGCACAGAGTCTGTGGGAGGAGTGGGCACTGAAGCTTTCTTT. Translation gives CASTESVGGVGTEAFF. Combining the CDR3 with reference TRBV5-1 and TRBJ1-1 gives the whole variable domain KAGVTQTPRYLIKTRGQQVTLSCSPISGHRSVSWYQQTPGQGLQFLFEYFSETQRNKGNFPGRFSGRQFSNSRSEMNVSTLELGDSALYLCASTESVGGVGTEAFFGQGTRLTVV.

V usage is TRBV9 and J usage is TRBJ2-3; D may be TRBD1 (5 bases). V was pared by 2 bases and J by 2 bases, with 12 bases between. The CDR3 totals 15 residues. CDR1 and CDR2 (germline): SGDLS, YYNGEE. The CDR3 reads CASSVGSGATDTQYF. In nucleotides, the CDR3 is TGTGCCAGCAGCGTGGGTAGTGGGGCCACAGATACGCAGTATTTT.